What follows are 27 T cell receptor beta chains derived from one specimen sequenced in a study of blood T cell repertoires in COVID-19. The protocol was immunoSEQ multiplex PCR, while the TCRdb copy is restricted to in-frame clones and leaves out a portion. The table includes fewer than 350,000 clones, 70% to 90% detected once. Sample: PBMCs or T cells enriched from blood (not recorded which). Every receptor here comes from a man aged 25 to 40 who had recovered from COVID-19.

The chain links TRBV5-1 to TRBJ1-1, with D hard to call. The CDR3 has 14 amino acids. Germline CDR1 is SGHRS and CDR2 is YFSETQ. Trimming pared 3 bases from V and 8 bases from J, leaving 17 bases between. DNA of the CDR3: TGCGCCAGCAGCTGGGCCCTCTGGCAGGCCGAAGCTTTCTTT. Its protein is CASSWALWQAEAFF.

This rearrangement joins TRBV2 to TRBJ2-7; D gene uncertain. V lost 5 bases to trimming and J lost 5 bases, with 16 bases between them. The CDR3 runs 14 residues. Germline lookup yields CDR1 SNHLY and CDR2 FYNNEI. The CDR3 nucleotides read TGTGCCAGCAGTTCGGGTCTTCCTCGGGACGAGCAGTACTTC. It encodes CASSSGLPRDEQYF.

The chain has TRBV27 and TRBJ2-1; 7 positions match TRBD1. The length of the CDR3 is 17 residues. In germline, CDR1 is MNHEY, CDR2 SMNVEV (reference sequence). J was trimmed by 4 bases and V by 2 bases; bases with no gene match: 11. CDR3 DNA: TGTGCCAGCAGTTTAACCCGACCGGGACAGATATACAATGAGCAGTTCTTC. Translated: CASSLTRPGQIYNEQFF.

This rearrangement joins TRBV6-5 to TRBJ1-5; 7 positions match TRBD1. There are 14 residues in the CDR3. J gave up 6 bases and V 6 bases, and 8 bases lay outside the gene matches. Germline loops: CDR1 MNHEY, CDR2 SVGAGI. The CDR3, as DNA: TGTGCCAGCAGGCCGACAGGGTATGCTCAGCCCCAGCATTTT. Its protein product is CASRPTGYAQPQHF.

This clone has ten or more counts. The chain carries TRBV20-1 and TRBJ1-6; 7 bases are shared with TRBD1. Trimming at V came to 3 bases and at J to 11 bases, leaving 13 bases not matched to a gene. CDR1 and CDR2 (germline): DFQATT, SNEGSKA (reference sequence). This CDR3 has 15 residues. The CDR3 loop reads CSASERDSVSAPLHF. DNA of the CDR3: TGCAGTGCTAGTGAGAGGGACAGTGTGTCGGCACCCCTCCACTTT.

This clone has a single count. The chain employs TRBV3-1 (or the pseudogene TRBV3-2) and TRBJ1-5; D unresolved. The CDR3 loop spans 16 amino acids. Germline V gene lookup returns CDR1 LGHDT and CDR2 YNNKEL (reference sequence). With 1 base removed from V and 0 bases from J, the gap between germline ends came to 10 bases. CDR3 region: CASSQGGRYSNQPQHF. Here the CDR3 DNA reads TGTGCCAGCAGCCAAGGAGGGCGGTATAGCAATCAGCCCCAGCATTTT.

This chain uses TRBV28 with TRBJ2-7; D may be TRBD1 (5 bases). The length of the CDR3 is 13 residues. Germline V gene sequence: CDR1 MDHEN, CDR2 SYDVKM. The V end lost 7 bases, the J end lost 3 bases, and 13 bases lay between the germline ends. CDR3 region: CASIRREDYEQYF. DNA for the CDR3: TGTGCCAGCATTCGCAGGGAAGACTACGAGCAGTACTTC.

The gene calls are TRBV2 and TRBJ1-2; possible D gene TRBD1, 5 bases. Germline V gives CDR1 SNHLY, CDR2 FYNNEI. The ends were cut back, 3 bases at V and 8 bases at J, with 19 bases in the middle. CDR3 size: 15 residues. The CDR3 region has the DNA TGTGCCAGCAGTGACTCGGTCGCAGGGCGGGGCGGCTACACCTTC. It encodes CASSDSVAGRGGYTF.

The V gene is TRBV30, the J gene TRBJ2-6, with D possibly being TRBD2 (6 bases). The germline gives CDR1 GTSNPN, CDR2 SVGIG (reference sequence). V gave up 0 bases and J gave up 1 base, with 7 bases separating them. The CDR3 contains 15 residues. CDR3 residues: CAWSVGGSGANVLTF. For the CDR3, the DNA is TGTGCCTGGAGTGTAGGAGGGTCTGGGGCCAACGTCCTGACTTTC.

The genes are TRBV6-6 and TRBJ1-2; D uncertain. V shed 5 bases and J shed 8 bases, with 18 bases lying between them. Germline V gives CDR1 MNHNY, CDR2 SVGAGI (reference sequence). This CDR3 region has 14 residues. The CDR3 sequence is CASSGRENGMGYTF. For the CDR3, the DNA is TGTGCCAGCAGTGGGAGAGAAAACGGAATGGGCTACACCTTC.

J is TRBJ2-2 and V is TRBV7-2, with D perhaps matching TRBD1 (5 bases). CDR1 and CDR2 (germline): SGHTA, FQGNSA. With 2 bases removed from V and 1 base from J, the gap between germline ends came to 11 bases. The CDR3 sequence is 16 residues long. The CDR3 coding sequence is TGTGCCAGCAGCTTAAGGGGTTCCAAGAACACCGGGGAGCTGTTTTTT. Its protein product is CASSLRGSKNTGELFF.

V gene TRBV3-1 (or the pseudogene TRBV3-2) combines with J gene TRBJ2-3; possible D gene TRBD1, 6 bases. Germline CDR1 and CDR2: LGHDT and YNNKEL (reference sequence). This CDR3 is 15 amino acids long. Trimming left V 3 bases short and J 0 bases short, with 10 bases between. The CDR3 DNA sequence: TGTGCCAGCAGCCATCTACAGGGAAGCACAGATACGCAGTATTTT. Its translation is CASSHLQGSTDTQYF.

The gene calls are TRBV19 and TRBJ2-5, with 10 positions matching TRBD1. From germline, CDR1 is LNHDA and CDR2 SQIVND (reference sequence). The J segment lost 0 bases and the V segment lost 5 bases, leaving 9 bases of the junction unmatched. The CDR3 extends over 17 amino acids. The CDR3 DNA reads TGTGCCAGTAGTCCCGGGACAGGGGTCCGGTACCAAGAGACCCAGTACTTC. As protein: CASSPGTGVRYQETQYF.

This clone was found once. CDR3 in amino acids: CASSGSGALAKNIQYF. The CDR3 DNA is TGTGCCAGCAGTGGGAGCGGGGCTCTAGCCAAAAACATTCAGTACTTC. This rearrangement joins TRBV6-1 to TRBJ2-4, with 7 bases lining up with TRBD2. In germline, CDR1 is MNHNS, CDR2 SASEGT. This CDR3 has 16 residues. V lost 4 bases and J lost 0; bases outside the gene matches: 6.

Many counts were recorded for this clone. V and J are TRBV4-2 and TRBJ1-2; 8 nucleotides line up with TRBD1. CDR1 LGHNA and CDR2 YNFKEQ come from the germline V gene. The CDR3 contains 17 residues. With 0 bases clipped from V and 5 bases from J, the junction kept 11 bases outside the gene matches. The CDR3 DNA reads TGTGCCAGCAGCCAAGATTTGTCCCCAGGGGGCACTTATGGCTACACCTTC. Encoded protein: CASSQDLSPGGTYGYTF.

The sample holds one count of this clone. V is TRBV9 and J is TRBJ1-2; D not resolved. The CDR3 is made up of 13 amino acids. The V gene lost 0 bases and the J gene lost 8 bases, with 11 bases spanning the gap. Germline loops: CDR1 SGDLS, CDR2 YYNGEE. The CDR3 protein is CASSVVEGSGYTF. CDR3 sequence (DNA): TGTGCCAGCAGCGTAGTAGAGGGCTCAGGCTACACCTTC.

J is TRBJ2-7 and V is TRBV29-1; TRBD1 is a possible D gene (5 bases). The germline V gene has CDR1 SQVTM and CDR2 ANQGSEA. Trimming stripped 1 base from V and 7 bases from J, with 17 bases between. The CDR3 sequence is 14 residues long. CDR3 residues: CSVEVPGAGWEQYF. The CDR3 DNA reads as TGCAGCGTTGAAGTTCCTGGGGCCGGTTGGGAGCAGTACTTC.

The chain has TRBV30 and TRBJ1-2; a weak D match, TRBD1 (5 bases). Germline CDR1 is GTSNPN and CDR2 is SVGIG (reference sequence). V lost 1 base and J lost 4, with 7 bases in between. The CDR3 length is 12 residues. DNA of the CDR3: TGTGCCTGGAGTGGACAGACCTATGGCTACACCTTC. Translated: CAWSGQTYGYTF.

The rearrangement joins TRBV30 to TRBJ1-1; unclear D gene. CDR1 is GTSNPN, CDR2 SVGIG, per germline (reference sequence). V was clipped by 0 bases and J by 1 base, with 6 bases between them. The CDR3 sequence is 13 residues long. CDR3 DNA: TGTGCCTGGAGTGTTCAGTCGAACACTGAAGCTTTCTTT. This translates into CAWSVQSNTEAFF.

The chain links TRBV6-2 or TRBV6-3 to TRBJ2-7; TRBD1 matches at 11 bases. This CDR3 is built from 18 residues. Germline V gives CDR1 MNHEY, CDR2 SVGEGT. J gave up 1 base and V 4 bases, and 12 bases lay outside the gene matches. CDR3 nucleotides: TGTGCCAGCAGTTCCCAGGCATTGCGGGACAGGGGGTCCTACGAGCAGTACTTC. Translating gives CASSSQALRDRGSYEQYF.

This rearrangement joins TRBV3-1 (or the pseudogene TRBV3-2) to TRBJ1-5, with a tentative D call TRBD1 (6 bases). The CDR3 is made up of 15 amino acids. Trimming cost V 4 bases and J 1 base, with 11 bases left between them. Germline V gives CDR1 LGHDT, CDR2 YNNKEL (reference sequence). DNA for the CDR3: TGTGCCAGCAGCCCGCAAGGGGGAAGCAATCAGCCCCAGCATTTT. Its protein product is CASSPQGGSNQPQHF.

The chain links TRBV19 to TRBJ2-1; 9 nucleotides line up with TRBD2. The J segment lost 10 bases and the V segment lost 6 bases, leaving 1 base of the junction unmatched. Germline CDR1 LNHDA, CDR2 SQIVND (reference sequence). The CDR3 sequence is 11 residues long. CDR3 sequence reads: CASRLAGEQFF. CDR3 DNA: TGTGCCAGTAGGCTAGCGGGGGAGCAGTTCTTC. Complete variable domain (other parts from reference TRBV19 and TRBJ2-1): DGGITQSPKYLFRKEGQNVTLSCEQNLNHDAMYWYRQDPGQGLRLIYYSQIVNDFQKGDIAEGYSVSREKKESFPLTVTSAQKNPTAFYLCASRLAGEQFFGPGTRLTVL.

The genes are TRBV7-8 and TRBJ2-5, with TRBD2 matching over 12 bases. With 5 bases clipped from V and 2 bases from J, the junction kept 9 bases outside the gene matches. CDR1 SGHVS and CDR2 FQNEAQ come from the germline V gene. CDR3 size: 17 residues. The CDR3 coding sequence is TGTGCCAGCAGCCCTAGCGGGGGGGCTACTAGACAAGAGACCCAGTACTTC. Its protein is CASSPSGGATRQETQYF.

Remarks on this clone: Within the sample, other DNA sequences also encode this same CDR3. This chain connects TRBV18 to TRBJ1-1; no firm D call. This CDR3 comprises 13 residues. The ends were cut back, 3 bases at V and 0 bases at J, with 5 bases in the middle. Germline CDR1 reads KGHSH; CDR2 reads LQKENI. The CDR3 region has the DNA TGTGCCAGCTCACCCGACTTGAACACTGAAGCTTTCTTT. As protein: CASSPDLNTEAFF. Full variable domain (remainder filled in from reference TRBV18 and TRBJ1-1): NAGVMQNPRHLVRRRGQEARLRCSPMKGHSHVYWYRQLPEEGLKFMVYLQKENIIDESGMPKERFSAEFPKEGPSILRIQQVVRGDSAAYFCASSPDLNTEAFFGQGTRLTVV.

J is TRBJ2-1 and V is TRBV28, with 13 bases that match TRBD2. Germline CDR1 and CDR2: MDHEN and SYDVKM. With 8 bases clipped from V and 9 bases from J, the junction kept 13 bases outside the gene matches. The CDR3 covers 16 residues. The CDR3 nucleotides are TGTGCCAGCGGCGGTACTAGCGGGGGGGCCTGGGGTGAGCAGTTCTTC. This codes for CASGGTSGGAWGEQFF.

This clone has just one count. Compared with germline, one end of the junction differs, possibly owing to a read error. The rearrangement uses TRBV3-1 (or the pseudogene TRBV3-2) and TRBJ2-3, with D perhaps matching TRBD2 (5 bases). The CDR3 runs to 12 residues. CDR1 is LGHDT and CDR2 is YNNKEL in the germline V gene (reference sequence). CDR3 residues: CASSYGVLTLDF. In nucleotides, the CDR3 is TGTGCCAGCAGCTACGGGGTCCTAACCTTGGATTTT.

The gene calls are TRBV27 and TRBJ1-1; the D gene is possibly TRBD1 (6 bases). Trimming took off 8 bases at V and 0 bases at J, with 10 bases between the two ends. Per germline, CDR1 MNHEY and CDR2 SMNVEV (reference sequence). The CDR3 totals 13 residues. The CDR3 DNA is TGTGCCAGCCAGGGGTTAATGAACACTGAAGCTTTCTTT. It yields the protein CASQGLMNTEAFF.